Listed below are T cell receptor beta chains from one sample, sequenced in a study of cytomegalovirus exposure and HLA in healthy donors. Produced via immunoSEQ multiplex PCR; TCRdb's table is partial and in-frame only. The sample comprises approximately 98,000 clones, approximately 94% of which are singletons, and roughly 0.67% rests with the top ten. Sequencing was carried out using PBMCs. The source is a woman younger than 35 in good health and CMV-seronegative. CDR3s leave out the opening cysteine and the closing phenylalanine or tryptophan. The order of the fields is V gene, J gene, clone size, CDR3 protein. The size entry is marked missing in some rows and otherwise reads once, few, many or a size class.

>TRBV19|TRBJ2-3|NA
ASSTPGGGGTRITDTQY
>TRBV2|TRBJ2-7|NA
ASRYSSYEQY
>TRBV30|TRBJ2-5|few
AWSRLAGGRETQY
>TRBV5-6|TRBJ1-2|NA
ASSQMTGHMIWGYT
>TRBV19|TRBJ2-3|NA
ASSMRQGDADTQY
>TRBV27|TRBJ2-7|NA
ASSPGTGYSDEQY
>TRBV27|TRBJ2-1|NA
ASSLITSGGPSYNEQF
>TRBV27|TRBJ1-4|NA
ASSEKRAANEKLF
>TRBV2|TRBJ2-6|NA
ASSATGNPGANVLT
>TRBV7-2|TRBJ1-4|NA
ASSSYGETATNEKLF
>TRBV9|TRBJ2-7|NA
ASSVATGGHYEQY
>TRBV5-5|TRBJ1-2|once
ASSLRGAAYNYGYT
>TRBV28|TRBJ2-7|NA
ASSLGVSYEQY
>TRBV7-3|TRBJ2-3|NA
ASSLTGLGGTDTQY
>TRBV6-1|TRBJ2-5|NA
ASSEGAGQETQY
>TRBV28|TRBJ2-7|NA
ASSLSREGPYEQY
>TRBV6-1|TRBJ2-3|NA
ASSEAGVSTDTQY
>TRBV10-3|TRBJ2-7|once
AISESGDYEQY
>TRBV19|TRBJ2-7|NA
ASSTLAGGSSYEQY
>TRBV7-8|TRBJ2-1|NA
ASSSRGPISYNEQF
>TRBV28|TRBJ2-5|NA
ASSLLAGVETQY
>TRBV6-5|TRBJ2-3|NA
ASSRTSGTDTQY
>TRBV7-8|TRBJ1-1|NA
ASSLGSTGLNTEAF
>TRBV6-5|TRBJ1-1|once
ASRLVNEAF
>TRBV10-2|TRBJ2-1|NA
ASSDRAGGYNEQF
>TRBV28|TRBJ1-6|NA
ASSSRRGTGFSYNSPLH
>TRBV11-2|TRBJ2-1|NA
ASSLVGRRGASYNEQF
>TRBV4-3|TRBJ1-1|NA
ASSQGGNTEAF
>TRBV6-1|TRBJ1-5|NA
ASSVSGGRQPQH
>TRBV6-1|TRBJ1-6|NA
ASSERQGNSPLH
>TRBV7-8|TRBJ1-5|NA
ASSPRGFPDQPQH
>TRBV19|TRBJ2-5|NA
ASSSRTYQETQY
>TRBV25-1|TRBJ1-1|NA
ASSEGGGRTEAF
>TRBV7-2|TRBJ2-1|once
ASSSAPGLAGNEQF
>TRBV5-4|TRBJ1-1|NA
ASSSQGEFTEAF
>TRBV21-1|TRBJ2-1|NA
ASTHPPPSAASHEQF
>TRBV11-2|TRBJ1-5|NA
ASSTNRENSNQPQH
>TRBV4-2|TRBJ2-2|NA
ASSQEISGATINTGELF
>TRBV28|TRBJ1-5|NA
ASTLPTGGDSPDQPQH
>TRBV21-1|TRBJ1-4|once
ASSKAGQGVEKLF
>TRBV5-1|TRBJ2-1|NA
ASSPSDAGSYNEQF
>TRBV9|TRBJ2-2|NA
ASSTSGLGGELF
>TRBV5-6|TRBJ1-6|NA
ASSIRGQGEISPLH
>TRBV4-2|TRBJ2-3|once
ASSRVGSGGMGTDTQY
>TRBV19|TRBJ2-3|NA
ASRNRGAPDTQY
>TRBV5-4|TRBJ2-3|NA
ASSQGQRTDTQY